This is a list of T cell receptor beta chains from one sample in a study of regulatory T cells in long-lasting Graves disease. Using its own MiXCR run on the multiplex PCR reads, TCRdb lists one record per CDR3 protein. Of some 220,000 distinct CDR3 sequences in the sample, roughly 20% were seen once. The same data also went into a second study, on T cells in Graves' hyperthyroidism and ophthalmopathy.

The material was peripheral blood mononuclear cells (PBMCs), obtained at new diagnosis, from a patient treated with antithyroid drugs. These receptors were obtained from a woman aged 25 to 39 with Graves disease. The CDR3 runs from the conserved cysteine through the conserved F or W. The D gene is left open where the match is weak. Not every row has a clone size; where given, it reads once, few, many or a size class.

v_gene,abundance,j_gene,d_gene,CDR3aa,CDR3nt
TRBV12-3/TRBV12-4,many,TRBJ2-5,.,CASSLFDPQTQYF,TGTGCCAGCAGTTTATTTGACCCCCAGACCCAGTACTTC
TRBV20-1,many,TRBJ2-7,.,CSARRFWRALYEQYF,TGCAGTGCTAGGAGGTTTTGGCGGGCGCTTTACGAGCAGTACTTC
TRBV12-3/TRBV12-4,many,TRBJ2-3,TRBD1,CASSFPKGGAGTQYF,TGTGCCAGCAGTTTTCCGAAAGGGGGCGCGGGTACGCAGTATTTT
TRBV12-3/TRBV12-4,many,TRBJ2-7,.,CASSSSMDSARYEQYF,TGTGCCAGCAGTTCATCAATGGACAGCGCTCGCTACGAGCAGTACTTC
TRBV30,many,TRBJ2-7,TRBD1,CAWSEGGGQYF,TGTGCCTGGAGTGAAGGGGGCGGGCAGTACTTC
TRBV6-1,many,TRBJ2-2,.,CASQGLNTGELFF,TGTGCCAGCCAGGGGTTGAACACCGGGGAGCTGTTTTTT
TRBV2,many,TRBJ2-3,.,CASSFDLANTQYF,TGTGCCAGCAGTTTCGACTTGGCGAATACGCAGTATTTT
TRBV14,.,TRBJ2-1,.,CASGPGTLQFF,TGTGCCAGCGGTCCCGGGACTTTGCAGTTCTTC
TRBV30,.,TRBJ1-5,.,CAWSVSQINQPQHF,TGTGCCTGGAGTGTATCACAGATCAATCAGCCCCAGCATTTT
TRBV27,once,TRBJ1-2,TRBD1,CASSLWEGATYGYTF,TGTGCCAGCAGTTTATGGGAGGGGGCTACCTATGGCTACACCTTC
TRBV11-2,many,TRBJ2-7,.,CASSPRRTSYEQYF,TGTGCCAGCAGCCCCAGGCGCACTTCCTACGAGCAGTACTTC
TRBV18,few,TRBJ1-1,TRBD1,CASSSRTGENTEAFF,TGTGCCAGCTCATCAAGGACAGGGGAGAACACTGAAGCTTTCTTT
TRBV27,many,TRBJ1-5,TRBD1,CASSFWTGGGLAQPQHF,TGTGCCAGCAGTTTCTGGACAGGGGGCGGGCTGGCTCAGCCCCAGCATTTT
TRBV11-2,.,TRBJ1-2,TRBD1,CASSPPGGVYGYTF,TGTGCCAGCAGCCCTCCAGGGGGGGTCTATGGCTACACCTTC
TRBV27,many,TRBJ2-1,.,CASSPLGRIGNNEQFF,TGTGCCAGCAGTCCTCTGGGGAGGATAGGGAACAATGAGCAGTTCTTC
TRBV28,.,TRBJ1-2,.,CATQMGDGYGYTF,TGTGCCACCCAGATGGGGGATGGCTATGGCTACACCTTC
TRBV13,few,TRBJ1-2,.,CASSLEGGAGGYTF,TGTGCCAGCAGCTTAGAGGGGGGGGCTGGAGGCTACACCTTC
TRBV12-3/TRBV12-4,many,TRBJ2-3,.,CASTNRASTDTQYF,TGTGCCAGCACAAACCGTGCTAGCACAGATACGCAGTATTTT
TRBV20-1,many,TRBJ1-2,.,CSANLGSNYGYTF,TGCAGTGCTAACCTGGGGAGTAACTATGGCTACACCTTC
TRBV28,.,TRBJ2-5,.,CASGTTARETQYF,TGTGCCAGCGGCACGACAGCCCGGGAGACCCAGTACTTC
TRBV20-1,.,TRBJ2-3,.,CSARQGRDTQYF,TGCAGTGCTAGGCAGGGTCGGGATACGCAGTATTTT
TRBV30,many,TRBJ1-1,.,CAWSVKWGTEAFF,TGTGCCTGGAGTGTAAAATGGGGCACTGAAGCTTTCTTT
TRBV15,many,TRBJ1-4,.,CATSPDNREAVNEKLFF,TGTGCCACCAGCCCTGATAACAGGGAGGCAGTTAATGAAAAACTGTTTTTT
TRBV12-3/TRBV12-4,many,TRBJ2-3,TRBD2,CASSLDGGATDTQYF,TGTGCCAGCAGTTTAGACGGGGGGGCGACAGATACGCAGTATTTT
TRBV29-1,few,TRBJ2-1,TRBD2,CSVEGGGNGSEQFF,TGCAGCGTTGAGGGGGGGGGGAATGGGAGTGAGCAGTTCTTC
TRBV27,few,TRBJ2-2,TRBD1,CASSFLTGGTGELFF,TGTGCCAGCAGTTTCCTAACAGGGGGCACCGGGGAGCTGTTTTTT
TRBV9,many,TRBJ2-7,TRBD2,CASSVASGGASYEQYF,TGTGCCAGCAGCGTAGCCAGCGGGGGGGCCTCCTACGAGCAGTACTTC
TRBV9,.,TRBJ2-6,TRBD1,CASSITGVPGANVLTF,TGTGCCAGCAGCATCACAGGGGTACCTGGGGCCAACGTCCTGACTTTC
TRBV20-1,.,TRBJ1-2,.,CSAGIAWDYGYTF,TGCAGTGCTGGGATAGCCTGGGACTATGGCTACACCTTC
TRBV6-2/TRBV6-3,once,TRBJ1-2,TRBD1,CASSFFLGTGAYGYTF,TGTGCCAGCAGCTTCTTCCTTGGGACAGGGGCTTATGGCTACACCTTC
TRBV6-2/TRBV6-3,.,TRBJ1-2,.,CASSYGASGAGYTF,TGTGCCAGCAGTTACGGGGCTTCGGGGGCCGGCTACACCTTC
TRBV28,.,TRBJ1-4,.,CASSPNTREKLFF,TGTGCCAGCAGTCCCAACACTAGGGAAAAACTGTTTTTT
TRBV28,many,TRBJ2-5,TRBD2,CASSRSGGANRPETQYF,TGTGCCAGCAGTCGTAGCGGGGGGGCTAACCGGCCTGAGACCCAGTACTTC
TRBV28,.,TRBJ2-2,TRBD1,CASTSAGGDTGELFF,TGTGCCAGCACCAGCGCAGGGGGAGACACCGGGGAGCTGTTTTTT
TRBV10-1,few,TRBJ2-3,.,CASRRESTDTQYF,TGCGCCAGCAGACGGGAGAGCACAGATACGCAGTATTTT
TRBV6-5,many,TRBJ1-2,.,CASSYGRSNYGYTF,TGTGCCAGCAGTTACGGCAGGTCGAACTATGGCTACACCTTC
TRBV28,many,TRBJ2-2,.,CASSLGTTGELFF,TGTGCCAGCAGTTTGGGGACCACCGGGGAGCTGTTTTTT
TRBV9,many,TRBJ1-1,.,CASSVGGIRTEAFF,TGTGCCAGCAGCGTTGGGGGGATACGCACTGAAGCTTTCTTT
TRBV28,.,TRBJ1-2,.,CATITPGYGYTF,TGTGCCACCATAACTCCAGGGTATGGCTACACCTTC
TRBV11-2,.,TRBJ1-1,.,CASSWLTGGNTEAFF,TGTGCCAGCAGCTGGTTAACCGGGGGGAACACTGAAGCTTTCTTT
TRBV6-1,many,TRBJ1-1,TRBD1,CASSTGAAEAFF,TGTGCCAGCAGTACAGGGGCGGCTGAAGCTTTCTTT
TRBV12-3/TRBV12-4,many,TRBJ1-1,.,CASSHQPGHPGDTEAFF,TGTGCCAGCAGTCACCAACCGGGACACCCTGGGGACACTGAAGCTTTCTTT
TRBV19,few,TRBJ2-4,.,CASGSKGWENIQYF,TGTGCCAGTGGCTCAAAGGGCTGGGAAAACATTCAGTACTTC
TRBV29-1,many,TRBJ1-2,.,CSAREGEGNYGYTF,TGCAGCGCCCGCGAGGGGGAAGGGAACTATGGCTACACCTTC
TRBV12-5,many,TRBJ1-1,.,CASGWRGEDTEAFF,TGTGCTAGTGGTTGGAGGGGGGAGGACACTGAAGCTTTCTTT
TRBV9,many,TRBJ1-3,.,CASDSGSSGNTIYF,TGTGCCAGTGACTCCGGGTCCTCTGGAAACACCATATATTTT
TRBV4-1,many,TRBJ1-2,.,CASSQEPFPGPYGYTF,TGCGCCAGCAGCCAAGAGCCCTTTCCGGGGCCCTATGGCTACACCTTC
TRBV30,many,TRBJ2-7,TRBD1,CALHALGQGASYEQYF,TGTGCCTTACACGCCCTCGGACAGGGGGCTTCCTACGAGCAGTACTTC